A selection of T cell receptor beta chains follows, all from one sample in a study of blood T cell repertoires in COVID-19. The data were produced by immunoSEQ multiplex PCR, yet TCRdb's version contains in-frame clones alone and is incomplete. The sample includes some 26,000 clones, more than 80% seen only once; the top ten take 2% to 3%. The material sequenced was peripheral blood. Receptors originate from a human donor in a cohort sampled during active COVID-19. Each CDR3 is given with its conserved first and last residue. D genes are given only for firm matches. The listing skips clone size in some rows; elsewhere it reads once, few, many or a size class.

CDR3aa: CASSQGGLRGLGTGELFF; CDR3nt: TGCGCCAGCAGCCAAGGAGGTCTGAGGGGGCTCGGCACCGGGGAGCTGTTTTTT; v_gene: TRBV4-1; abundance: once; len: 18; j_gene: TRBJ2-2; d_gene: TRBD1
CDR3aa: CASSSTGEQFF; CDR3nt: TGTGCCAGCAGCTCGACAGGGGAGCAGTTCTTC; v_gene: TRBV7-9; abundance: NA; len: 11; j_gene: TRBJ2-1; d_gene: TRBD1
CDR3aa: CASSLVRGLEQFF; CDR3nt: TGTGCCAGCAGCCTCGTCAGGGGGCTCGAGCAGTTCTTC; v_gene: TRBV16; abundance: NA; len: 13; j_gene: TRBJ2-1; d_gene: TRBD1
CDR3aa: CASSINGAAGGTEAFF; CDR3nt: TGTGCCAGTAGTATAAATGGGGCCGCCGGGGGTACTGAAGCTTTCTTT; v_gene: TRBV19; abundance: NA; len: 16; j_gene: TRBJ1-1; d_gene: NA
CDR3aa: CASSSALGTGRAFF; CDR3nt: TGTGCCAGCAGCTCCGCCTTAGGGACAGGGAGAGCTTTCTTT; v_gene: TRBV5-6; abundance: NA; len: 14; j_gene: TRBJ1-1; d_gene: TRBD1
CDR3aa: CASGDSLRLNNEQFF; CDR3nt: TGTGCCAGCGGGGACTCACTCCGACTCAACAATGAGCAGTTCTTC; v_gene: TRBV2; abundance: NA; len: 15; j_gene: TRBJ2-1; d_gene: NA
CDR3aa: CASSVGAGDQETQYF; CDR3nt: TGTGCCAGCAGCGTCGGCGCGGGGGACCAAGAGACCCAGTACTTC; v_gene: TRBV9; abundance: once; len: 15; j_gene: TRBJ2-5; d_gene: TRBD2
CDR3aa: CASSLYVGGGTDTQYF; CDR3nt: TGTGCCAGCAGCTTATATGTGGGGGGGGGCACAGATACGCAGTATTTT; v_gene: TRBV7-2; abundance: NA; len: 16; j_gene: TRBJ2-3; d_gene: TRBD2
CDR3aa: CASRSSLGSYNEQFF; CDR3nt: TGTGCCAGCAGATCCTCTCTCGGGTCCTACAATGAGCAGTTCTTC; v_gene: TRBV7-2; abundance: NA; len: 15; j_gene: TRBJ2-1; d_gene: NA
CDR3aa: CASSLDTGVPYEQYF; CDR3nt: TGTGCCAGCAGCTTGGACACAGGGGTTCCCTACGAGCAGTACTTC; v_gene: TRBV5-5; abundance: NA; len: 15; j_gene: TRBJ2-7; d_gene: TRBD1